One and the same sample provided the 8 T cell receptor beta chains below, sequenced in a study of cytomegalovirus exposure and HLA in healthy donors. PCR used 60 Vbeta primers and 13 Jbeta primers. Method: immunoSEQ multiplex PCR; TCRdb's copy keeps in-frame clones and lacks some. The repertoire holds over 150,000 clones, with under 70% as singletons. The sequencing sample was made of PBMCs. The receptors here all came from a woman in her forties in good health and CMV-seropositive.

This clone turned up a few times. The chain has TRBV19 and TRBJ1-2; TRBD1 is a possible D gene (5 bases). Germline loops: CDR1 LNHDA, CDR2 SQIVND (reference sequence). Trimming stripped 7 bases from V and 4 bases from J, with 13 bases between. CDR3 length: 13 amino acids. CDR3 bases: TGTGCCAGTACCTCGCGGGGGATCTATGGCTACACCTTC. This translates into CASTSRGIYGYTF.

The CDR3 sequence: CASSSDRFYEQYF. The CDR3 DNA follows: TGTGCCAGCAGCTCGGACAGGTTCTACGAGCAGTACTTC. The rearrangement joins TRBV7-2 to TRBJ2-7, with 7 bases lining up with TRBD1. V shed 4 bases, J shed 3 bases, and the junction held 3 bases outside the gene matches. This CDR3 is built from 13 residues. The germline V gene has CDR1 SGHTA and CDR2 FQGNSA.

J is TRBJ2-3 and V is TRBV27, with TRBD2 matching 9 bases. The CDR3 runs 14 residues. Trimming removed 6 bases from V and 5 bases from J; junction bases left unmatched: 6. Germline CDR1 MNHEY, CDR2 SMNVEV (reference sequence). The CDR3 sequence: CASSGLAGIDTQYF. The CDR3 DNA reads as TGTGCCAGCAGCGGGCTAGCGGGAATAGATACGCAGTATTTT.

The V gene is TRBV6-5, the J gene TRBJ2-7, with TRBD2 matching 9 bases. Trimming took 6 bases from V and 2 from J; bases not matched to a gene: 8. Per the germline V gene, CDR1 is MNHEY and CDR2 is SVGAGI. The CDR3 has 15 amino acids. The CDR3, as DNA: TGTGCCAGCAGCTCGCCGCGGGGGGGAACCTACGAGCAGTACTTC. Its protein is CASSSPRGGTYEQYF.

In DNA form, the CDR3 reads TGTGCCAGTAGTGTGACAGGGGAAGGGCAGCCCCAGCATTTT. Translation gives CASSVTGEGQPQHF. V and J are TRBV19 and TRBJ1-5, with 8 bases lining up with TRBD1. Germline trimming cut 5 bases from V and 7 bases from J; bases unmatched to any gene: 7. This CDR3 spans 14 amino acids. Looked up from germline, CDR1 is LNHDA and CDR2 is SQIVND (reference sequence).

In this sample, this clone turned up once. The chain recombines TRBV7-9 with TRBJ1-1, with D possibly being TRBD1 (5 bases). Trimming pared 2 bases from V and 0 bases from J, leaving 10 bases between. Germline V gene data show CDR1 as SEHNR and CDR2 as FQNEAQ (reference sequence). The CDR3 length is 15 residues. The DNA for the CDR3 is TGTGCCAGCAGCTTAATGTCAGGGATGAACACTGAAGCTTTCTTT. This gives the protein CASSLMSGMNTEAFF.

This chain uses TRBV5-1 with TRBJ2-5, with no clear D. Per the germline V gene, CDR1 is SGHRS and CDR2 is YFSETQ. The CDR3 extends over 12 amino acids. V lost 0 bases and J 5 bases, leaving 5 bases between the germline ends. The CDR3 bases are TGCGCCAGCAGCTTGGGAGCGGAGACCCAGTACTTC. It codes for CASSLGAETQYF.

This clone has just one count. The chain joins TRBV14 to TRBJ2-1; TRBD1 aligns across 7 bases. V was clipped by 3 bases and J by 3 bases; unmatched bases: 2. CDR3 size: 14 residues. CDR1 and CDR2 (germline): SGHDN, FVKESK. The chain's CDR3 is CASSQDRHYNEQFF. The CDR3 nucleotides read TGTGCCAGCAGCCAGGACAGGCACTACAATGAGCAGTTCTTC.